This TCR beta chain was obtained from a study of blood T cell repertoires in COVID-19. Study-wide background: Collection of acute and convalescent COVID-19 samples took place in the United States, Italy and Spain. PBMCs, B-cell-depleted T cells, or T cells were the source of the cDNA or gDNA that made up the material.

Source study methods: Reference gene primers were amplified, and this amplification served to estimate nucleated cell counts. Generated by immunoSEQ multiplex PCR, the TCRdb table keeps only in-frame clones and is missing some. V and J calls plus clone size are reproduced from that table; the DNA served to infer D and trimming. The sample has approximately 24,000 clones; under 95% are singletons. In its sample, this clone was seen once. Germline values: CDR1 KGHDR, CDR2 SFDVKD. The CDR3 consists of 13 residues. V lost 9 bases to trimming and J lost 1 base, with 11 bases between them. Sequencing was performed on peripheral blood. The chain combines TRBV24-1 with TRBJ1-1; a possible D gene is TRBD1 (5 bases). This TCR was recovered from a woman in her fifties or sixties with active COVID-19. The DNA for the CDR3 is TGTGCCACCTCCAGGGCCTCGAACACTGAAGCTTTCTTT. This sequence encodes CATSRASNTEAFF.